A single sample gave rise to the 28 T cell receptor beta chains below, sequenced in a study of T-cell reconstitution after alpha-beta-depleted transplantation in children. Unique molecular identifiers were incorporated during preparation of the TCRbeta library. TCRdb passed the PCR reads through MiXCR, listing each CDR3 protein once. The repertoire holds around 300,000 distinct CDR3 sequences, with around 9.1% as singletons. Here the sequenced sample was PBMCs, taken before TCRalphabeta/CD19-depleted stem cell transplant. These receptors all stem from a boy less than two years old with acute myeloid leukemia, due to receive a stem cell transplant.

This clonotype appeared once. A read error may be the cause here, since a much bigger clone is one base away. The chain carries TRBV25-1 and TRBJ2-2; 7 nucleotides align to TRBD2. Germline lookup yields CDR1 MGHDK and CDR2 SYGVNS. The CDR3 length is 16 residues. The CDR3 spells CASSEYHGGGTGGLFF. As DNA, the CDR3 is TGTGCCAGCAGTGAATATCATGGGGGAGGGACCGGGGGGCTGTTTTTT.

This clonotype has a count of ten or more. The V and J genes are TRBV10-2 and TRBJ2-5; no clear D. Trimming pared 1 base from V and 5 bases from J, leaving 8 bases between. Per the germline V gene, CDR1 is WSHSY and CDR2 is SAAADI. This CDR3 region has 13 residues. This CDR3 is CASSELQIETQYF. As DNA, the CDR3 is TGCGCCAGCAGTGAGTTGCAGATTGAGACCCAGTACTTC.

This clonotype appeared many times. The chain employs TRBV5-1 and TRBJ2-7, with D possibly matching TRBD1 (6 bases). Germline V CDR1 and CDR2: SGHRS, YFSETQ. This CDR3 has 15 residues. Deletions cut 4 bases from V and 4 bases from J, with 18 bases between. The CDR3: CASSRWTAGAYEQYF. CDR3 nucleotide sequence: TGCGCCAGCAGCCGATGGACAGCCGGGGCATACGAGCAGTACTTC.

The genes are TRBV20-1 and TRBJ2-5; D perhaps matches TRBD1 (5 bases). The CDR3 is 11 residues long. Germline V gene lookup returns CDR1 DFQATT and CDR2 SNEGSKA (reference sequence). V was cut by 8 bases and J by 3 bases, with 10 bases left in between. The CDR3 coding sequence is TGCAGTCCACAGGCGAAAGAGACCCAGTACTTC. Translating it yields CSPQAKETQYF.

The sample holds many counts of this clonotype. This chain uses TRBV12-3 or TRBV12-4 with TRBJ2-1, with 8 nucleotides matching TRBD2. J lost 4 bases, V lost 6 bases, and 5 bases had no gene match. The CDR3 is made up of 14 amino acids. The DNA for the CDR3 is TGTGCCAGCAGGCCGGGACTAGGGTACAATGAGCAGTTCTTC. This gives the protein CASRPGLGYNEQFF.

This clonotype came up many times. J is TRBJ1-4 and V is TRBV7-9, with unresolved D. CDR3 size: 12 residues. V lost 5 bases to trimming and J lost 8 bases, with 9 bases between them. In germline, CDR1 is SEHNR, CDR2 FQNEAQ (reference sequence). CDR3: CASSQRSEKLFF. CDR3 nucleotides: TGTGCCAGCAGCCAAAGAAGCGAAAAACTGTTTTTT.

This clonotype was observed many times. The chain joins TRBV27 to TRBJ2-3; the D gene is possibly TRBD2 (7 bases). This CDR3 contains 15 residues. Germline V lookup: CDR1 MNHEY, CDR2 SMNVEV (reference sequence). Trimming removed 8 bases at V and 6 bases at J, with 21 bases between. The CDR3 loop is CASYPTSRGGDTQYF. CDR3 in DNA: TGTGCCAGCTATCCGACTAGCCGAGGGGGGGATACGCAGTATTTT.

In this sample, this clonotype turned up a few times. The chain recombines TRBV6-5 with TRBJ2-1; 7 bases are a match to TRBD2. Germline CDR1 and CDR2: MNHEY and SVGAGI. V was pared by 2 bases and J by 9 bases, with 4 bases of the junction left unmatched. The CDR3 is made up of 13 amino acids. CDR3 nucleotides: TGTGCCAGCAGTTACGGGGGAGGGACTGAGCAGTTCTTC. Its translation is CASSYGGGTEQFF.

The sample holds a few counts of this clonotype. The rearrangement joins TRBV12-3 or TRBV12-4 to TRBJ2-1; D possibly matches TRBD1 or TRBD2 (6 bases each). The V gene lost 6 bases and the J gene lost 5 bases, with 11 bases spanning the gap. CDR3 length equals 13 residues. The chain's CDR3 is CASSPGGHNEQFF. CDR3 sequence (DNA): TGTGCCAGCAGCCCCGGGGGCCACAATGAGCAGTTCTTC.

Many counts were recorded for this clonotype. The rearrangement uses TRBV6-5 and TRBJ2-4; D remains ambiguous. V lost 2 bases and J 0 bases, leaving 5 bases between the germline ends. CDR1 MNHEY and CDR2 SVGAGI come from the germline V gene. The CDR3 consists of 14 residues. The CDR3 region has the DNA TGTGCCAGCAGTTACGGGCTAGCCAAAAACATTCAGTACTTC. This translates into CASSYGLAKNIQYF.

V and J are TRBV29-1 and TRBJ2-7; D gene unclear. The CDR3 loop spans 13 amino acids. Looked up from germline, CDR1 is SQVTM and CDR2 is ANQGSEA. Trimming left V 4 bases short and J 2 bases short, with 12 bases between. The CDR3 region has the DNA TGCAGCGTTGCAAGCAGGAGAGCCTACGAGCAGTACTTC. This encodes CSVASRRAYEQYF.

This clonotype was observed many times. The V gene is TRBV7-6, the J gene TRBJ2-7, with 8 bases fitting TRBD1. This CDR3 contains 13 residues. Germline CDR1 and CDR2: SGHVS and FNYEAQ. The V segment lost 1 base and the J segment 6 bases; nucleotides outside the gene matches: 2. The CDR3 protein is CASSLGQGAEQYF. The DNA for the CDR3 is TGTGCCAGCAGCTTAGGGCAGGGGGCCGAGCAGTACTTC.

This clonotype was observed at least ten times. CDR3 DNA sequence: TGTGCCAGTAGTATAGAAACAGGGTGGGGGGACATTCAGTACTTC. Protein sequence: CASSIETGWGDIQYF. The J gene is TRBJ2-4, the V gene TRBV19; D may be TRBD1 or TRBD2 (6 bases each). The CDR3 consists of 15 residues. Trimming took off 0 bases at V and 8 bases at J, with 14 bases between the two ends. Germline loops: CDR1 LNHDA, CDR2 SQIVND (reference sequence). The full variable domain, with the rest looked up from reference TRBV19 and TRBJ2-4, is DGGITQSPKYLFRKEGQNVTLSCEQNLNHDAMYWYRQDPGQGLRLIYYSQIVNDFQKGDIAEGYSVSREKKESFPLTVTSAQKNPTAFYLCASSIETGWGDIQYFGAGTRLSVL.

This clonotype was detected ten times or more. The gene calls are TRBV5-1 and TRBJ2-1, with 11 bases identical to TRBD1. The CDR3 consists of 16 residues. CDR1 is SGHRS, CDR2 YFSETQ, per germline. V shed 3 bases and J 3 bases; nucleotides not matched to a gene: 5. CDR3 sequence reads: CASSSTGTGGYNEQFF. CDR3 bases: TGCGCCAGCAGCTCAACCGGGACAGGGGGCTACAATGAGCAGTTCTTC.

This clonotype showed up many times. The genes are TRBV6-2 or TRBV6-3 and TRBJ2-7, with 8 bases matching TRBD1. Losses at the gene ends were 6 bases for V and 0 bases for J; bases not matched to a gene: 4. This CDR3 has 14 amino acids. Germline V gene sequence: CDR1 MNHEY, CDR2 SVGEGT. The CDR3 DNA follows: TGTGCCAGCAGCAGGGGGCTTTCCTCCTACGAGCAGTACTTC. This codes for CASSRGLSSYEQYF.

This clonotype was counted many times. The chain employs TRBV5-1 and TRBJ2-7; D is uncertain. Trimming took 0 bases from V and 5 from J, leaving 9 bases between them. The CDR3 is 13 residues long. Germline V gene data show CDR1 as SGHRS and CDR2 as YFSETQ. The CDR3 nucleotides are TGCGCCAGCAGCTTGGAGACCCCGCACGAGCAGTACTTC. Translating gives CASSLETPHEQYF.

This clonotype was counted at least ten times. CDR3 sequence reads: CSARGDTGELFF. CDR3 sequence (DNA): TGCAGCGCCCGGGGTGACACCGGGGAGCTGTTTTTT. The chain is built from TRBV29-1 and TRBJ2-2, with D possibly matching TRBD2 (5 bases). V lost 7 bases to trimming and J lost 3 bases, with 9 bases between them. The length of the CDR3 is 12 residues. Germline V gene data show CDR1 as SQVTM and CDR2 as ANQGSEA.

This clonotype was counted between two and nine times. V and J are TRBV4-2 and TRBJ2-2; tentatively, D is TRBD2 (5 bases). Germline CDR1 is LGHNA and CDR2 is YNFKEQ. The V and J ends lost 0 bases and 3 bases respectively, with 8 bases between them. The CDR3 length is 15 residues. The CDR3 nucleotides read TGTGCCAGCAGCCAAGATCTGGAGGACACCGGGGAGCTGTTTTTT. This sequence encodes CASSQDLEDTGELFF.

Many counts were recorded for this clonotype. This chain joins TRBV5-6 and TRBJ2-4; perhaps D is TRBD1 or TRBD2 (7 bases each). The CDR3 runs 13 residues. The germline V gene has CDR1 SGHDT and CDR2 YYEEEE. V lost 3 bases and J 8 bases, leaving 12 bases between the germline ends. CDR3 sequence reads: CASSSQGRDIQYF. The CDR3 bases are TGTGCCAGCAGCTCACAGGGGAGGGACATTCAGTACTTC.

The chain is built from TRBV9 and TRBJ2-3; 9 bases line up with TRBD2. The CDR3 is 16 amino acids. Germline CDR1 reads SGDLS; CDR2 reads YYNGEE. V trimming: 3 bases; J trimming: 9 bases; junction bases outside the gene matches: 14. CDR3 loop: CASSAPTSGPPRTQYF. In DNA form, the CDR3 reads TGTGCCAGCAGCGCCCCGACTAGCGGCCCACCCCGCACGCAGTATTTT.

The table lists this clonotype with many counts. The rearrangement uses TRBV5-1 and TRBJ2-2; D is possibly TRBD1 (6 bases). The CDR3 is 16 residues long. CDR1 is SGHRS, CDR2 YFSETQ, per germline. Trimming shortened V by 0 bases and J by 0 bases, and 9 bases separated the two germline ends. In nucleotides, the CDR3 is TGCGCCAGCAGCTTGGCCAGGACAGCGAACACCGGGGAGCTGTTTTTT. It specifies CASSLARTANTGELFF.

As regards this clonotype: This may be a read error, as it is one base from a much larger clone. J is TRBJ2-1 and V is TRBV20-1; D gene unclear. Germline CDR1 is DFQATT and CDR2 is SNEGSKA (reference sequence). This CDR3 spans 13 amino acids. V was pared by 2 bases and J by 1 base, with 6 bases between. CDR3 DNA sequence: TGCAGTGCTAGACGACAATCCTACAATGAGCAGTTCTTC. This encodes CSARRQSYNEQFF.

This clonotype was observed at least ten times. The V gene is TRBV5-1, the J gene TRBJ2-4, with 11 bases aligning to TRBD1. The germline V gene encodes CDR1 SGHRS and CDR2 YFSETQ. V lost 2 bases, J lost 0 bases, and 16 bases stayed unmatched. CDR3 length equals 21 residues. CDR3 residues: CASSFAPGQGVSGLAKNIQYF. The CDR3 DNA reads TGCGCCAGCAGCTTCGCCCCGGGACAGGGGGTCTCAGGTTTAGCCAAAAACATTCAGTACTTC.

The sample holds many counts of this clonotype. V is TRBV3-1 and J is TRBJ2-7; D gene ambiguous. The CDR3 consists of 13 residues. The V and J ends lost 0 bases and 0 bases respectively, with 3 bases between them. Germline V gives CDR1 LGHDT, CDR2 YNNKEL (reference sequence). The CDR3 bases are TGTGCCAGCAGCCAAGACGTCTCCTACGAGCAGTACTTC. Its protein is CASSQDVSYEQYF.

This chain connects TRBV30 to TRBJ1-6; D remains unclear. From germline, CDR1 is GTSNPN and CDR2 SVGIG (reference sequence). The CDR3 is 14 amino acids. The V and J ends lost 1 base and 7 bases respectively, with 11 bases between them. The DNA of the CDR3 is TGTGCCTGGAGTGCCGGGGTCGAGAATTCACCCCTCCACTTT. This sequence encodes CAWSAGVENSPLHF.

In this sample, this clonotype turned up many times. The J gene is TRBJ2-1, the V gene TRBV29-1, with unresolved D. The CDR3 spans 12 residues. The germline CDR1 and CDR2 sequences are SQVTM and ANQGSEA. V dropped 2 bases and J dropped 9 bases, with 11 bases sitting between them. The CDR3 bases are TGCAGCGTTGAATTGTTGGGTACTGAGCAGTTCTTC. Its translation: CSVELLGTEQFF.

This clonotype was picked up many times. The J gene is TRBJ2-7, the V gene TRBV11-1, with D possibly TRBD1 on 6 matching bases. Per the germline V gene, CDR1 is SGHAT and CDR2 is FQDESV (reference sequence). V was trimmed by 5 bases and J by 2 bases, leaving 28 bases between them. There are 19 residues in the CDR3. This CDR3 is CASSPTHSLRDTPPYEQYF. CDR3 coding DNA: TGTGCCAGCAGCCCCACGCACTCTCTTCGGGACACCCCCCCCTACGAGCAGTACTTC.

This clonotype was picked up many times. CDR3 residues: CASSQLQGRNTEAFF. The CDR3, as DNA: TGTGCCAGCAGCCAGCTCCAGGGACGCAACACTGAAGCTTTCTTT. V and J are TRBV3-1 and TRBJ1-1, with D perhaps TRBD1 (5 bases). The CDR3 runs 15 residues. Germline values: CDR1 LGHDT, CDR2 YNNKEL (reference sequence). The V end was cut by 3 bases, the J end by 2 bases, with 13 bases between.